The entry that follows covers one T cell receptor (beta chain) sequence. This sample was included in a study of OX40 agonist ivuxolimab in advanced cancers. Study details: It was permissible to have had prior anti-PD-1, anti-PD-L1 or anti-CTLA-4 therapy, and 40% had some.

The germline gives CDR1 MGHRA, CDR2 YSYEKL. V gave up 2 bases and J gave up 5 bases, with 16 bases separating them. The CDR3 extends over 15 amino acids. TCRdb's copy holds only in-frame clones and misses some; the assay was immunoSEQ multiplex PCR. The repertoire holds about 32,000 clones, around 80% seen once, with 15% to 20% in the top ten. Systemic immunosuppression or autoimmune disease history was grounds to exclude patients. The V call is TRBV4-1, the J call TRBJ2-7; possibly TRBD1 or TRBD2 for D (8 bases each). Here the sequenced sample was CD4+ or CD8+ T cells sorted from blood, taken in a trial of the OX40 agonist ivuxolimab. The TCR comes from an adult with an advanced solid tumor such as melanoma, head and neck, liver or kidney cancer. CDR3 residues: CASSQKQGGLDEQYF. DNA of the CDR3: TGCGCCAGCAGCCAAAAACAGGGGGGACTAGACGAGCAGTACTTC.